The 9 T cell receptor beta chains below were found in one sample sequenced in a study of blood T cell repertoires in COVID-19 (dated by TCRdb to about 2020). Libraries were made using the immunoSEQ multiplex PCR assay. TCRdb limited this immuneACCESS table to in-frame rearrangements with V and J called. A share of clones is missing; checked studies link under half to unresolved V genes, and the rest is unexplained. The sample yields a few hundred thousand clones; more than 75% were counted once. About 10% of the sample is taken by the ten largest. Source material: peripheral blood. Receptors originate from a woman aged 25 to 45 with COVID-19, enrolled during active disease.

This chain joins TRBV5-1 and TRBJ1-2; 8 nucleotides line up with TRBD1. From germline, CDR1 is SGHRS and CDR2 YFSETQ. This CDR3 contains 14 residues. V gave up 3 bases and J gave up 6 bases; unmatched junction bases: 7. The CDR3, as DNA: TGCGCCAGCAGCTCCCGGGCAGGGGGCGATGGCTACACCTTC. It translates to CASSSRAGGDGYTF.

The chain has TRBV20-1 and TRBJ2-7, with TRBD2 matching over 7 bases. The CDR3 totals 13 residues. Germline CDR1 is DFQATT and CDR2 is SNEGSKA (reference sequence). V lost 3 bases to trimming and J lost 4 bases; unmatched junction nucleotides: 6. Written as DNA, the CDR3 is TGCAGTGCTAGTATGCGGGAGCCGTACGAGCAGTACTTC. Translated, it gives CSASMREPYEQYF.

This chain connects TRBV4-3 to TRBJ2-7, with TRBD2 matching over 10 bases. CDR3 length: 16 residues. V lost 6 bases to trimming and J lost 2 bases; unmatched junction nucleotides: 10. CDR1 is LGHNA, CDR2 YSLEER, per germline. CDR3 protein: CASRHSTSGEAYEQYF. The CDR3 DNA sequence: TGCGCCAGCAGGCATTCTACTAGCGGGGAGGCCTACGAGCAGTACTTC.

The V gene is TRBV27, the J gene TRBJ1-5; 12 bases match TRBD1. The germline V gene encodes CDR1 MNHEY and CDR2 SMNVEV (reference sequence). Germline trimming cut 7 bases from V and 3 bases from J; bases unmatched to any gene: 4. The CDR3 is 15 amino acids. DNA of the CDR3: TGTGCCAGCACCGCGGGACAGGGGGCCAATCAGCCCCAGCATTTT. The encoded protein is CASTAGQGANQPQHF.

This clone was recorded only once. The chain uses TRBV28 and TRBJ2-7; 8 bases are shared with TRBD1. V gave up 3 bases and J gave up 4 bases; unmatched junction bases: 5. Per germline, CDR1 MDHEN and CDR2 SYDVKM. This CDR3 comprises 14 residues. The CDR3 DNA reads TGTGCCAGCAGTTTTGGACAGGGTCTGTACGAGCAGTACTTC. It encodes CASSFGQGLYEQYF.

The genes are TRBV18 and TRBJ2-3; D may be TRBD2 (5 bases). Deletions cut 0 bases from V and 0 bases from J, with 10 bases between. The germline gives CDR1 KGHSH, CDR2 LQKENI. The CDR3 runs 16 residues. As DNA, the CDR3 is TGTGCCAGCTCACCACCGTCCGCGGGTAGCACAGATACGCAGTATTTT. This codes for CASSPPSAGSTDTQYF.

In DNA form, the CDR3 reads TGTGCCAGCAGCCCCCAACTAGCGGGGGGCCCTCAGGTTCAGTACTTC. Encoded protein: CASSPQLAGGPQVQYF. The chain employs TRBV28 and TRBJ2-4, with 12 bases identical to TRBD2. The CDR3 runs to 16 residues. Per the germline V gene, CDR1 is MDHEN and CDR2 is SYDVKM. V lost 6 bases, J lost 11 bases, and 14 bases stayed unmatched.

There are many counts of this clone. The J gene is TRBJ1-2, the V gene TRBV2; 8 positions match TRBD1. The CDR3 contains 17 residues. After removal of 0 bases from V and 8 bases from J, the junction contained 14 bases not matched to a gene. In germline, CDR1 is SNHLY, CDR2 FYNNEI. The CDR3 is CASSEAPRLGRGQGYTF. In nucleotides, the CDR3 is TGTGCCAGCAGTGAAGCGCCTCGTCTAGGCAGGGGGCAAGGCTACACCTTC.

In DNA, the CDR3 is TGTGCCTGGAATGTGGCGGCCTATGGCTACACCTTC. It codes for CAWNVAAYGYTF. The rearrangement uses TRBV30 and TRBJ1-2, with unresolved D. Trimming cost V 4 bases and J 4 bases, with 10 bases left between them. Germline V gene lookup returns CDR1 GTSNPN and CDR2 SVGIG (reference sequence). This CDR3 contains 12 residues.